This T cell receptor beta chain stems from a study of cytomegalovirus exposure and HLA in healthy donors. Study-wide context: Among roughly 180 million T cells, an earlier analysis found 117 million unique TCR beta sequences.

The germline gives CDR1 MNHNY, CDR2 SVGAGI (reference sequence). Trimming cost V 0 bases and J 2 bases; bases outside gene matches: 5. The CDR3 is 16 amino acids. On this clone: Its cognate antigen is unknown.

PCR amplification relied on 60 Vbeta primers (plus 13 Jbeta primers). The protocol was immunoSEQ multiplex PCR, while the TCRdb copy is restricted to in-frame clones and leaves out a portion. The top ten hold 2.5% to 3.5% of the sample, which has 130,000 to 150,000 clones, roughly 80% seen once. These donors counted as nominally healthy when sampled, but unrecorded immune exposures were likely. Broader study findings: In a later analysis, HLA-associated beta chains showed higher expansion and lower generation probabilities than comparable chains. An assumption of roughly uniform sequencing depth across donors underlay the presence/absence analyses.

This receptor was taken from a woman aged 30 to 39 in good health and CMV-seronegative. Input material: PBMCs. The chain links TRBV6-6 to TRBJ2-5; 8 bases are a match to TRBD1. CDR3 amino acids: CASSYSWDRIQETQYF. The CDR3 DNA reads TGTGCCAGCAGTTACTCGTGGGACAGGATACAAGAGACCCAGTACTTC.